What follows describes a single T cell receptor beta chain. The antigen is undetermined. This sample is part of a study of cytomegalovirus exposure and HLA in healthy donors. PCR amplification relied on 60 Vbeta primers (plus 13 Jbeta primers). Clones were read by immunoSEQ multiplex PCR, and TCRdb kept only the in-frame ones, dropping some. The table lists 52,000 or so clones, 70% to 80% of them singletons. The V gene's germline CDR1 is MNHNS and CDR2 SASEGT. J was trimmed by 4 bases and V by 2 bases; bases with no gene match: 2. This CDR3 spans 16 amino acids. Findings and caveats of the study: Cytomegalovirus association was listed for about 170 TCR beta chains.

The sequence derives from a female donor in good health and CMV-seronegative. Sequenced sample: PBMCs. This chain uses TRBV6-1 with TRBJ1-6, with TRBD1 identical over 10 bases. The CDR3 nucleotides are TGTGCCAGCAGTGAACGGGACAGGGGATATAATTCACCCCTCCACTTT. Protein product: CASSERDRGYNSPLHF.